The 13 T cell receptor beta chains given below trace back to one sample, sequenced in a study of blood T cell repertoires in COVID-19. Method: immunoSEQ multiplex PCR; TCRdb's copy keeps in-frame clones and lacks some. The sample yields 200,000 to 300,000 clones, around 89% seen once. The specimen was PBMCs or T cells enriched from blood (not recorded which). These receptors were collected from a man aged 35 to 55 who had recovered from COVID-19.

This chain links TRBV13 with TRBJ2-3, with 9 bases matching TRBD1. V lost 0 bases, J lost 3 bases, and 1 base stayed unmatched. Germline-derived CDR1 and CDR2 are PRHDT and FYEKMQ (reference sequence). The CDR3 totals 15 residues. The CDR3 loop reads CASSLGDRGTDTQYF. The DNA of the CDR3 is TGTGCCAGCAGCTTAGGGGACAGGGGAACAGATACGCAGTATTTT.

The chain uses TRBV4-1 and TRBJ2-7; a weak D match, TRBD2 (5 bases). The CDR3 is 17 amino acids. From germline, CDR1 is MGHRA and CDR2 YSYEKL. V lost 2 bases, J lost 2 bases, and 19 bases lay in between. CDR3 region: CASSQPTLGKEAYEQYF. CDR3 DNA: TGCGCCAGCAGCCAACCAACGCTCGGGAAGGAAGCCTACGAGCAGTACTTC.

The J gene is TRBJ1-5, the V gene TRBV19; 8 positions agree with TRBD1. Germline lookup yields CDR1 LNHDA and CDR2 SQIVND (reference sequence). V lost 5 bases to trimming and J lost 6 bases; unmatched junction nucleotides: 9. The CDR3 loop spans 15 amino acids. The CDR3 here is CASSYGQGGIQPQHF. The CDR3 DNA follows: TGTGCCAGTAGTTACGGACAGGGAGGTATTCAGCCCCAGCATTTT. The variable domain in full, with the rest retrieved from reference TRBV19 and TRBJ1-5, is DGGITQSPKYLFRKEGQNVTLSCEQNLNHDAMYWYRQDPGQGLRLIYYSQIVNDFQKGDIAEGYSVSREKKESFPLTVTSAQKNPTAFYLCASSYGQGGIQPQHFGDGTRLSIL.

The chain joins TRBV7-9 to TRBJ2-1; 8 bases fit TRBD2. The V and J ends lost 5 bases and 2 bases, in that order; junction bases with no gene match: 5. In germline, CDR1 is SEHNR, CDR2 FQNEAQ (reference sequence). The CDR3 is made up of 15 amino acids. Written as DNA, the CDR3 is TGTGCCAGCAGCCCAAGCGGGAGCGCCTACAATGAGCAGTTCTTC. Its protein is CASSPSGSAYNEQFF.

The chain employs TRBV7-2 and TRBJ2-7; D gene unclear. Germline CDR1 and CDR2: SGHTA and FQGNSA. This CDR3 contains 12 residues. V was pared by 1 base and J by 5 bases, with 6 bases between. CDR3 amino acids: CASSLVWHEQYF. CDR3 nucleotide sequence: TGTGCCAGCAGCTTAGTTTGGCACGAGCAGTACTTC.

The V gene is TRBV28, the J gene TRBJ1-5; 7 positions match TRBD1. This CDR3 has 14 residues. The V and J ends lost 2 bases and 5 bases, in that order; junction bases with no gene match: 3. Per germline, CDR1 MDHEN and CDR2 SYDVKM. CDR3 residues: CASSLRQGYQPQHF. The DNA of the CDR3 is TGTGCCAGCAGTTTAAGACAGGGTTATCAGCCCCAGCATTTT.

The chain links TRBV5-1 to TRBJ1-4; 10 bases line up with TRBD1. The CDR3 has 17 residues. The V and J ends lost 3 bases and 0 bases, in that order; junction bases with no gene match: 5. From germline, CDR1 is SGHRS and CDR2 YFSETQ. The CDR3 DNA sequence: TGCGCCAGCAGCTCCCCCGGGACAGGGGCAACTAATGAAAAACTGTTTTTT. Its protein product is CASSSPGTGATNEKLFF.

The chain links TRBV27 to TRBJ2-7; 9 bases line up with TRBD2. From germline, CDR1 is MNHEY and CDR2 SMNVEV (reference sequence). The V segment lost 2 bases and the J segment 1 base; nucleotides outside the gene matches: 9. The CDR3 length is 17 residues. CDR3 in amino acids: CASSLGAGGGMSYEQYF. The CDR3 DNA is TGTGCCAGCAGTTTAGGAGCGGGAGGCGGAATGTCCTACGAGCAGTACTTC.

The chain recombines TRBV7-8 with TRBJ1-5, with TRBD1 matching over 10 bases. The CDR3 covers 15 residues. J was trimmed by 5 bases and V by 1 base; bases with no gene match: 2. CDR1 is SGHVS, CDR2 FQNEAQ, per germline. The CDR3: CASSLGQGAHQPQHF. In nucleotides, the CDR3 is TGTGCCAGCAGCTTAGGACAGGGGGCCCATCAGCCCCAGCATTTT.

The chain is built from TRBV29-1 and TRBJ2-6, with a weak D call TRBD1 (5 bases). The V end lost 8 bases, the J end lost 0 bases, and 8 bases lay between the germline ends. Germline V CDR1 and CDR2: SQVTM, ANQGSEA. This CDR3 is built from 13 residues. In nucleotides, the CDR3 is TGCAGCACACAGGCCTCTGGGGCCAACGTCCTGACTTTC. Amino acid sequence: CSTQASGANVLTF.

The V and J genes are TRBV9 and TRBJ1-6, with unresolved D. CDR1 is SGDLS, CDR2 YYNGEE, per germline. V was trimmed by 0 bases and J by 10 bases, leaving 17 bases between them. The length of the CDR3 is 16 residues. DNA of the CDR3: TGTGCCAGCAGCGTAGATCGGGTAATTAGTAAATCACCCCTCCACTTT. Translating it yields CASSVDRVISKSPLHF.

The J gene is TRBJ1-2, the V gene TRBV19; D is possibly TRBD1 (6 bases). V was shortened by 6 bases and J by 2 bases, with 10 bases between the two germline ends. Germline CDR1 LNHDA, CDR2 SQIVND (reference sequence). The CDR3 has 13 amino acids. The CDR3 bases are TGTGCCAGTAGCCAGGGACACAACTATGGCTACACCTTC. Translation gives CASSQGHNYGYTF.

V is TRBV5-5 and J is TRBJ2-5, with 12 bases identical to TRBD1. V lost 4 bases, J lost 5 bases, and 9 bases stayed unmatched. The germline CDR1 and CDR2 sequences are SGHKS and YYEKEE (reference sequence). This CDR3 is 16 amino acids long. Here the CDR3 DNA reads TGTGCCAGCAGCCAGGGGGACAGGGGGCGCTTGGAGACCCAGTACTTC. The encoded protein is CASSQGDRGRLETQYF. Full variable domain (rest looked up from reference TRBV5-5 and TRBJ2-5): DAGVTQSPTHLIKTRGQQVTLRCSPISGHKSVSWYQQVLGQGPQFIFQYYEKEERGRGNFPDRFSARQFPNYSSELNVNALLLGDSALYLCASSQGDRGRLETQYFGPGTRLLVL.